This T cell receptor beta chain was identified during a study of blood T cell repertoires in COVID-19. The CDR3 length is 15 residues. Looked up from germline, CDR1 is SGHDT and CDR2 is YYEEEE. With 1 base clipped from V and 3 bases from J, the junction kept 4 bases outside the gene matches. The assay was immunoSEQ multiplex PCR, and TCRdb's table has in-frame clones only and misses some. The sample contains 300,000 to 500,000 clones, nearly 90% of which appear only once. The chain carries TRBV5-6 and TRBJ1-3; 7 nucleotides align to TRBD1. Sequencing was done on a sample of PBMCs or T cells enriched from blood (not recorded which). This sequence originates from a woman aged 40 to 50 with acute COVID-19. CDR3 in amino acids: CASSLWQGVGNTIYF. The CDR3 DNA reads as TGTGCCAGCAGCTTGTGGCAGGGGGTTGGAAACACCATATATTTT.